This T cell receptor beta chain was found in a study of OX40 agonist ivuxolimab in advanced cancers. Regarding the research as a whole: Ivuxolimab was an agonistic, fully human IgG2 monoclonal antibody directed against OX40 (CD134), a costimulatory receptor. Among the roughly 52 dose-escalation patients, 19 had hepatocellular carcinoma, 15 or so melanoma, 9 renal cell carcinoma and 9 head and neck cancer. The paper reports the monotherapy dose-escalation portion (N = 52 patients) of the phase I ivuxolimab trial. Patients were allowed to have had prior anti-PD-1, anti-PD-L1 or anti-CTLA-4 therapy, and approximately 40% of the dose-escalation patients had previously received checkpoint inhibitors. In the dose-escalation cohort, 82.7% of patients were male, and the mean age was approximately 55 years, with a range of about 23 to 90. Partial responses occurred in three dose-escalation patients: two with cutaneous melanoma and one with hepatocellular carcinoma. The point of sequencing TCRbeta in the periphery was to test whether ivuxolimab changed TCR sequence diversity and drove clonal T-cell expansion. Intravenous ivuxolimab was administered to patients every 2 weeks at six dose levels: 0.01, 0.1, 0.3, 1.5, 3 and 10 mg/kg. Overall study results and their limits: In the 0.1-3.0 mg/kg groups, partial responders were among the patients with the lowest normalized peripheral clonal expansion, particularly in CD8+ T cells. Antigen specificity was not determined for the clonally expanded peripheral T cells. At doses from 0.1 to 3.0 mg/kg, clonal expansion was seen in both CD4+ and CD8+ blood T cells between baseline and week 6. After ivuxolimab, CD8+ T cells had more expanded clones than CD4+ T cells on average. Low levels of normalized T-cell clonal expansion were also seen in some nonresponding patients.

Worth noting for this clone: Its antigen remains undetermined. Per-base quality was not reported, and no clone a single base away is much larger than it.

The CDR1 and CDR2 encoded by the germline V gene (reference sequence) are MNHNY and SVGAGI. V and J lose 5 bases and 4 bases, and a span of 11 bases separates them. Its CDR3 holds 13 amino acids, cysteine through phenylalanine. Left in the record is the CDR3 DNA by itself, 39 bases read in frame from the first base. The trial excluded patients who had a history of autoimmune disease or who were on systemic immunosuppression. In every dose cohort, peripheral blood was drawn for TCR sequencing at baseline, cycle 4 day 1, and cycle 7 day 1. The samples were drawn from a first-in-human, open-label, multicenter phase I dose-escalation trial of ivuxolimab. Adults with locally advanced or metastatic melanoma, renal cell carcinoma, hepatocellular carcinoma or head and neck squamous cell carcinoma were enrolled in the trial. CD4+ and CD8+ T cells were sorted separately from peripheral blood before TCR sequencing.

To sequence the TCRbeta CDR3 region, genomic DNA was isolated from the sorted cells. The immunoSEQ Assay was used to sequence the TCRbeta CDR3 regions. TCRdb carries this immuneACCESS record with in-frame sequences only. Its versions omit some clonotypes, under half of them owing to an unresolved V gene in the studies checked, with the rest unexplained. This sample holds 130,000 or so clones; 75% to 95% were observed only once. The ten most abundant clones make up less than 1.1% of the sample. The receptor was isolated from an adult with an advanced solid tumor such as melanoma, head and neck, liver or kidney cancer. The chain joins TRBV6-6 to TRBJ1-1; TRBD1 is a weak D gene call, 6 bases matching. This specimen consisted of CD4+ or CD8+ T cells sorted from blood, obtained in a trial of the OX40 agonist ivuxolimab. The bases read TGTGCCAGCAGTCCAGGGGTGGCCACTGAAGCTTTCTTT. Its protein product is CASSPGVATEAFF.